This T cell receptor beta chain was found in a study of shared clonotypes between healthy human individuals. The V gene lost 0 bases and the J gene lost 9 bases, with 22 bases spanning the gap. Germline V CDR1 and CDR2: SGHRS, YFSETQ. The CDR3 is made up of 16 amino acids. The table came from immunoSEQ multiplex PCR; TCRdb's copy has only in-frame clones and leaves some out. The sample has 2 million to 2.5 million clones, more than 90% seen once. The origin of this receptor is a man aged 18-30 years in good health. The sample was naive CD4+ T cells sorted from blood. Subset noted: CD45RA+ positively selected. This rearrangement joins TRBV5-1 to TRBJ2-7, with D possibly matching TRBD1 (6 bases). Here the CDR3 reads CASSLGGAGLGARQYF. The CDR3, as DNA: TGCGCCAGCAGCTTGGGAGGGGCAGGCTTGGGGGCTCGGCAGTACTTC.